Listed below are T cell receptor beta chains from one sample, sequenced in a study of T cell responses to AZD1222 COVID-19 vaccine. Sequenced by immunoSEQ multiplex PCR; TCRdb stores in-frame clones only, minus some. The repertoire holds over 120,000 clones, with just over 90% as singletons. Sample: peripheral blood, taken on day 0 of AZD1222 vaccination. The receptors were sampled from an adult in good health. CDR3s include the opening cysteine and the closing phenylalanine or tryptophan. D genes are given only for firm matches. The size field is filled for only some rows; it gives once, few, many or a size class.

>TRBV28|.|once|TRBJ1-4
CASSPGTAANEKLFF
TGTGCCAGCAGTCCCGGGACGGCTGCTAATGAAAAACTGTTTTTT
>TRBV10-2|.|.|TRBJ2-1
CASTEGAYNEQFF
TGCGCCAGCACAGAGGGGGCCTACAATGAGCAGTTCTTC
>TRBV28|TRBD1|.|TRBJ2-1
CASSFYRGNEQFF
TGTGCCAGCAGTTTTTACAGGGGAAATGAGCAGTTCTTC
>TRBV7-6|.|.|TRBJ2-3
CASSLRDTRTDTQYF
TGTGCCAGCAGCTTACGGGACACCCGCACAGATACGCAGTATTTT
>TRBV7-2|.|.|TRBJ2-3
CASSSPLRGRSTDTQYF
TGTGCCAGCAGCTCCCCCCTAAGAGGACGGAGCACAGATACGCAGTATTTT
>TRBV12-3/TRBV12-4|.|few|TRBJ1-2
CASSSPGSNGYTF
TGTGCCAGCAGTTCCCCAGGGTCAAATGGCTACACCTTC
>TRBV11-3|.|.|TRBJ2-4
CASSLDLHRNIQYF
TGTGCCAGCAGCTTAGACCTACATAGGAACATTCAGTACTTC
>TRBV2|TRBD2|.|TRBJ2-3
CASGVLGRSTDTQYF
TGTGCGAGCGGGGTCCTAGGACGCAGCACAGATACGCAGTATTTT
>TRBV9|TRBD2|once|TRBJ2-2
CASNGLAGGLNTGELFF
TGTGCCAGCAATGGACTAGCGGGGGGCCTCAACACCGGGGAGCTGTTTTTT
>TRBV4-1|.|.|TRBJ1-4
CASSQVKATNEKLFF
TGCGCCAGCAGCCAAGTTAAAGCAACTAATGAAAAACTGTTTTTT
>TRBV28|.|.|TRBJ2-4
CASSLMQNIQYF
TGTGCCAGCAGTTTAATGCAGAACATTCAGTACTTC
>TRBV7-9|.|.|TRBJ1-2
CASSLGTPADGYTF
TGTGCCAGCAGCTTAGGTACCCCCGCGGATGGCTACACCTTC
>TRBV2|.|.|TRBJ2-7
CASSEQKGSSYEQYF
TGTGCCAGCAGTGAACAAAAGGGGAGCTCCTACGAGCAGTACTTC
>TRBV29-1|.|.|TRBJ1-2
CSVRSVGGSGYTF
TGCAGCGTCCGTTCCGTGGGGGGCAGTGGCTACACCTTC
>TRBV7-2|.|.|TRBJ2-5
CASSFPQAGGETQYF
TGTGCCAGCAGCTTCCCGCAGGCTGGGGGGGAGACCCAGTACTTC
>TRBV28|TRBD2|.|TRBJ2-5
CASSSRLAGGETQYF
TGTGCCAGCAGTTCAAGACTAGCGGGGGGGGAGACCCAGTACTTC
>TRBV15|.|once|TRBJ2-5
CATTNMYQETQYF
TGTGCCACGACTAACATGTACCAAGAGACCCAGTACTTC
>TRBV5-1|.|.|TRBJ2-6
CASSLTRTLGANVLTF
TGCGCCAGCAGCTTAACCCGGACTCTCGGTGCCAACGTCCTGACTTTC
>TRBV4-2|.|.|TRBJ1-5
CASSEVQGRTNQPQHF
TGTGCCAGCAGCGAAGTTCAGGGTCGGACTAATCAGCCCCAGCATTTT
>TRBV4-1|TRBD2|.|TRBJ2-7
CASSQVAPLAGGLTYEQYF
TGCGCCAGCAGCCAAGTAGCCCCTCTAGCGGGGGGTTTGACCTACGAGCAGTACTTC
>TRBV10-3|.|.|TRBJ1-6
CAISESFPGASHF
TGTGCCATCAGTGAGTCGTTTCCGGGGGCCTCCCACTTT
>TRBV6-5|.|.|TRBJ1-2
CASSYSLDLYGYTF
TGTGCCAGCAGTTATTCGTTGGATCTCTATGGCTACACCTTC
>TRBV28|TRBD1|.|TRBJ1-5
CASSSLSLTGSDQPQHF
TGTGCCAGCAGTTCCCTCTCACTGACAGGGAGCGATCAGCCCCAGCATTTT
>TRBV5-1|.|once|TRBJ1-6
CASSYVSGSSPLHF
TGCGCCAGCAGCTACGTTTCCGGGAGTTCACCCCTCCACTTT
>TRBV27|.|.|TRBJ1-2
CASSYRGGYGYTF
TGTGCCAGCAGTTATAGGGGAGGCTATGGCTACACCTTC
>TRBV5-1|.|.|TRBJ2-2
CASSLKVQTGELFF
TGCGCCAGCAGCTTGAAGGTACAAACCGGGGAGCTGTTTTTT
>TRBV6-6|.|once|TRBJ2-3
CASSYSMTQGTDTQYF
TGTGCCAGCAGTTACTCGATGACCCAGGGTACAGATACGCAGTATTTT
>TRBV19|.|.|TRBJ1-2
CASSMTVVYGYTF
TGTGCCAGTAGTATGACAGTCGTCTATGGCTACACCTTC
>TRBV2|TRBD2|.|TRBJ2-1
CASRTSGGYEQFF
TGTGCCAGCAGGACTAGCGGGGGTTATGAGCAGTTCTTC
>TRBV5-1|TRBD1|.|TRBJ2-1
CASSPERGQGGRFF
TGCGCCAGCAGCCCAGAGAGGGGACAGGGAGGTCGGTTCTTC
>TRBV11-3|TRBD1|.|TRBJ1-4
CASSTQGAWAGATNEKLFF
TGTGCCAGCAGCACACAGGGGGCCTGGGCCGGAGCAACTAATGAAAAACTGTTTTTT
>TRBV6-2/TRBV6-3|.|.|TRBJ1-1
CASSYNRGQTNTEAFF
TGTGCCAGCAGTTACAACCGGGGTCAGACGAACACTGAAGCTTTCTTT
>TRBV11-2|.|.|TRBJ1-1
CASSLGWWGQDTEAFF
TGTGCCAGCAGCTTAGGGTGGTGGGGCCAGGACACTGAAGCTTTCTTT
>TRBV12-3/TRBV12-4|.|.|TRBJ1-2
CASSLGRVYGYTF
TGTGCCAGCAGTTTGGGCAGGGTCTATGGCTACACCTTC
>TRBV6-2/TRBV6-3|.|once|TRBJ2-7
CASSKQGARYEQYF
TGTGCCAGCAGCAAACAGGGAGCGAGGTACGAGCAGTACTTC
>TRBV19|.|.|TRBJ1-2
CASSISTRGINGYTF
TGTGCCAGTAGTATTTCGACCCGGGGAATAAATGGCTACACCTTC
>TRBV5-6|.|.|TRBJ1-1
CASSTRAGVTEAFF
TGTGCCAGCAGCACGCGAGCGGGGGTAACTGAAGCTTTCTTT
>TRBV5-1|.|once|TRBJ2-7
CASSLVGDEQYF
TGCGCCAGCAGCTTGGTTGGTGACGAGCAGTACTTC
>TRBV3-1/TRBV3-2|.|.|TRBJ1-5
CASSQGWGGTSHKHF
TGTGCCAGCAGCCAAGGGTGGGGAGGGACATCGCATAAGCATTTT
>TRBV12-3/TRBV12-4|.|.|TRBJ1-2
CASSLGGAITF
TGTGCCAGCAGTTTGGGGGGGGCGATCACCTTC
>TRBV27|TRBD1|.|TRBJ1-2
CASRQGGSYGYTF
TGTGCCAGCCGGCAGGGGGGCTCCTATGGCTACACCTTC
>TRBV12-3/TRBV12-4|.|.|TRBJ1-1
CASTYGNTEAFF
TGTGCCAGCACCTACGGGAACACTGAAGCTTTCTTT